This T cell receptor beta chain was recovered during a study of spatial heterogeneity in lung cancer. The time point denotes: sample taken at primary tumor resection. Findings and caveats of the study: Intratumoral expanded alpha and beta TCR counts were found to track tumor mutation counts.

V was pared by 7 bases and J by 4 bases, with 13 bases of the junction left unmatched. The CDR3 consists of 15 residues. Germline CDR1 MNHEY, CDR2 SMNVEV (reference sequence). A few counts support this clonotype. No antigen is known for it. This beta chain is off target for a library built for alpha chains, so its abundance means little. TCRdb itself ran the 5' RACE reads through MiXCR, one entry per CDR3 protein. This table holds about 2,700 distinct CDR3 sequences, 17% found once. The sequencing used lung tumor tissue, collected at surgery. V and J are TRBV27 and TRBJ2-7, with 7 bases fitting TRBD1. The clonotype comes from a male donor with early-stage non-small cell lung cancer. CDR3 loop: CASNGQDLPPYEQYF. The CDR3 DNA sequence: TGTGCCAGCAACGGACAGGACCTACCCCCTTACGAGCAGTACTTC.